This T cell receptor (beta chain) was sequenced for a study of blood T cell repertoires in COVID-19. Study details: Acute-phase and convalescent COVID-19 samples originated in the United States, Italy and Spain. Sources were T cells, B-cell-depleted T cells, or PBMCs; the material itself was cDNA or gDNA.

The participants were between roughly 18 and 89 years old and came from under 25 US areas. Donors of Cohort 3 who recovered were those that had two negative PCRs, clearance, or symptom resolution. The data were produced by immunoSEQ multiplex PCR, yet TCRdb's version contains in-frame clones alone and is incomplete. The repertoire holds roughly 400,000 clones, with around nine tenths as singletons. This CDR3 has 15 residues. The germline V gene encodes CDR1 SGHRS and CDR2 YFSETQ. Trimming at V came to 2 bases and at J to 1 base, leaving 4 bases not matched to a gene. The sample comprised PBMCs or T cells enriched from blood (not recorded which). This sequence was found in a woman aged 25-40 years who had recovered from COVID-19. The V call is TRBV5-1, the J call TRBJ2-3; 7 nucleotides line up with TRBD2. CDR3 protein: CASSFGLAGTDTQYF. Written as DNA, the CDR3 is TGCGCCAGCAGCTTTGGGCTAGCGGGCACAGATACGCAGTATTTT.